This T cell receptor (beta chain) was sequenced during a study of control samples from healthy donors and cancer patients. The V gene's germline CDR1 is SGHNT and CDR2 YYREEE (reference sequence). The CDR3 totals 13 residues. Trimming at V came to 3 bases and at J to 3 bases, leaving 3 bases not matched to a gene. TCRdb's copy holds only in-frame clones and misses some; the assay was immunoSEQ multiplex PCR. The repertoire consists of tens of thousands of clones, with about 90% occurring once and the leading ten covering over 9.5%. Sequenced material: PBMCs. The receptor was derived from a woman aged 55 to 70 with lung cancer. This sequence joins TRBV5-4 and TRBJ2-7; 7 bases map to TRBD2. CDR3 residues: CASSYGRDYEQYF. In DNA form, the CDR3 reads TGTGCCAGCAGCTATGGGAGGGACTACGAGCAGTACTTC.